This T cell receptor beta chain was profiled in a study of vaccination effects on CD4 cells after COVID-19. Details on this clone: Its antigen is not identified.

Data came from immunoSEQ multiplex PCR; TCRdb stores just in-frame clones and leaves some out. The sample has nearly 30,000 clones, roughly 71% seen once. Germline-derived CDR1 and CDR2 are SGHKS and YYEKEE (reference sequence). Trimming took 3 bases from V and 1 from J; bases not matched to a gene: 5. This CDR3 spans 17 amino acids. Peptide-pool stimulation followed by sequencing identified expanded antigen-specific CD4+ clonotypes in the ViraFEST assay. Upon completion of around 9 days in culture, CD4+ T cells were isolated. Two doses of either BNT162b2 or mRNA-1273 were given to each participant. This chain connects TRBV5-5 to TRBJ2-3, with 13 bases identical to TRBD2. Sequenced material: CD4+ T cells from PBMCs cultured with HCoV-OC43 spike peptides, taken after COVID-19 vaccination. The subset was: HCoV-OC43 spike overlapping peptide pool stimulation. This sequence originates from a human donor who received a COVID-19 vaccine. The CDR3: CASSSGLAGAGTDTQYF. The CDR3 DNA is TGTGCCAGCAGCTCTGGACTAGCGGGAGCGGGCACAGATACGCAGTATTTT.